The clone carrying this T cell receptor (beta chain) has only a few counts. The limits of the CDR3 on the DNA are not certain, so only TCRdb's listed CDR3 is given. Per sample, extraction of total RNA gave at least 6 micrograms in every case. Primed by a sample-barcoded 5' primer and a J-beta primer mix, a second PCR proceeded for roughly 6 to 12 cycles. TCRdb re-called the 5' RACE reads with MiXCR, one entry per CDR3 protein. Found here are 800,000 or so distinct CDR3 sequences, 20% to 30% of them singletons; the top ten hold 3% to 4.5%. This sample was taken from a study of blood T cells in healthy people across ages. Termini included, the CDR3 measures 16 amino acids. Germline V gene data show CDR1 as MNHEY and CDR2 as SMNVEV (reference sequence). These data also formed part of another study, on T cells of mothers and their children.

This clonotype was obtained from a boy younger than 18 in good health. The chain combines TRBV27 with TRBJ1-2; the D segment call TRBD1 is taken from the table without a DNA check. Sequencing input: blood. The CDR3 sequence: CASSFGPGDRYYGYTF.